A selection of T cell receptor beta chains follows, all from one sample in a study of blood T cell repertoires in COVID-19. The data were produced by immunoSEQ multiplex PCR, yet TCRdb's version contains in-frame clones alone and is incomplete. The sample has roughly 300,000 clones, around 87% seen once. Material for sequencing was peripheral blood. These receptors all stem from a woman aged 50 to 60 who had recovered from COVID-19. Both conserved end residues are part of each CDR3. Each record gives: V gene, clone size, D gene, J gene, CDR3 protein, CDR3 DNA. D genes are given only for firm matches. Rows may omit the clone size; those that give it use once, few, many or a size class.

TRBV27	NA	NA	TRBJ2-7	CASSPQSWSYEQYF	TGTGCCAGCAGTCCCCAGTCCTGGAGCTACGAGCAGTACTTC
TRBV2	NA	TRBD1	TRBJ1-1	CASSSAGGTEAFF	TGTGCCAGCAGTTCGGCAGGGGGCACTGAAGCTTTCTTT
TRBV6-1	NA	NA	TRBJ2-2	CASSDLVAVIAGELFF	TGTGCCAGCAGTGACCTAGTAGCGGTTATAGCCGGGGAGCTGTTTTTT
TRBV9	NA	TRBD1	TRBJ2-2	CASRFGQGVNTGELFF	TGTGCCAGCAGGTTCGGACAGGGGGTGAACACCGGGGAGCTGTTTTTT
TRBV5-1	NA	TRBD2	TRBJ2-1	CASSRDYLYNEQFF	TGCGCCAGCAGCCGGGACTACCTCTACAATGAGCAGTTCTTC
TRBV10-1	NA	TRBD2	TRBJ2-3	CASSPGGGVWGTDTQYF	TGCGCCAGCAGCCCCGGGGGGGGTGTTTGGGGCACAGATACGCAGTATTTT
TRBV9	NA	TRBD1	TRBJ1-3	CASSGGTGGLGRGNTIYF	TGTGCCAGCAGCGGCGGGACAGGGGGACTAGGAAGGGGAAACACCATATATTTT
TRBV5-4	NA	TRBD2	TRBJ2-5	CATRGGGSETQYF	TGTGCCACCCGGGGCGGGGGAAGCGAGACCCAGTACTTC
TRBV27	NA	NA	TRBJ1-1	CASSLQGNTEAFF	TGTGCCAGCAGTTTGCAGGGAAACACTGAAGCTTTCTTT
TRBV7-2	once	NA	TRBJ2-1	CASSLFRQGQNEQFF	TGTGCCAGCAGCTTGTTTCGCCAGGGTCAAAATGAGCAGTTCTTC
TRBV7-9	NA	NA	TRBJ1-3	CASSLVKGQAGNTIYF	TGTGCCAGCAGCTTGGTCAAGGGGCAGGCTGGAAACACCATATATTTT
TRBV4-2	NA	NA	TRBJ1-5	CASSHAGSNQPQHF	TGTGCCAGCAGCCATGCAGGGAGCAATCAGCCCCAGCATTTT
TRBV7-8	NA	NA	TRBJ1-1	CASSPRGGVGTEAFF	TGTGCCAGCAGCCCCCGGGGGGGAGTTGGGACTGAAGCTTTCTTT
TRBV29-1	NA	TRBD1	TRBJ1-2	CSVEDRDSEPLHYGYTF	TGCAGCGTTGAAGACCGGGACAGCGAACCACTCCACTATGGCTACACCTTC
TRBV7-2	NA	NA	TRBJ2-2	CASNLNTGELFF	TGTGCCTCCAACCTAAACACCGGGGAGCTGTTTTTT
TRBV5-8	NA	TRBD1	TRBJ2-3	CASSLITGELNTQYF	TGTGCCAGCAGCTTGATCACAGGGGAACTTAATACGCAGTATTTT
TRBV10-3	NA	NA	TRBJ2-2	CAISALARNTGELFF	TGTGCCATCAGTGCTCTAGCGAGGAACACCGGGGAGCTGTTTTTT
TRBV18	NA	NA	TRBJ2-7	CASSPQSEFGEQYF	TGTGCCAGCTCACCTCAAAGCGAGTTTGGGGAGCAGTACTTC
TRBV28	NA	NA	TRBJ1-3	CASSFYLAPVHTIYF	TGTGCCAGCAGTTTTTACCTTGCACCGGTACACACCATATATTTT
TRBV30	NA	NA	TRBJ1-1	CAWSDGGNTEAFF	TGTGCCTGGAGTGACGGGGGAAACACTGAAGCTTTCTTT
TRBV5-1	NA	TRBD2	TRBJ2-3	CASSFTTGGPADTQYF	TGCGCCAGCAGCTTTACTACGGGAGGGCCAGCAGATACGCAGTATTTT
TRBV3-1/TRBV3-2	NA	TRBD2	TRBJ2-5	CASSQAVGGVQETQYF	TGTGCCAGCAGCCAAGCGGTGGGGGGGGTACAAGAGACCCAGTACTTC
TRBV5-1	NA	NA	TRBJ2-3	CASSLRPNTPPGDTQYF	TGCGCCAGCAGCCTTCGCCCAAACACACCACCGGGAGATACGCAGTATTTT
TRBV7-2	NA	NA	TRBJ2-5	CASSELGRGRRETQYF	TGTGCCAGCAGCGAGCTAGGGCGGGGGCGACGGGAGACCCAGTACTTC
TRBV19	NA	NA	TRBJ2-7	CASSIDRGSQGEQYF	TGTGCCAGTAGTATAGATCGAGGGAGCCAAGGGGAGCAGTACTTC
TRBV25-1	NA	TRBD2	TRBJ2-5	CASSSGAGVNSETQYF	TGTGCCAGCAGTTCAGGAGCGGGGGTTAATTCAGAGACCCAGTACTTC
TRBV4-1	NA	NA	TRBJ2-3	CASSQPTGSTDTQYF	TGCGCCAGCAGCCAACCGACGGGTAGCACAGATACGCAGTATTTT
TRBV9	once	NA	TRBJ2-1	CASSPRLVYNEQFF	TGTGCCAGCAGCCCCCGACTGGTTTACAATGAGCAGTTCTTC
TRBV13	few	NA	TRBJ2-1	CASSDGMSDEQFF	TGTGCCAGCAGCGACGGGATGTCCGATGAGCAGTTCTTC
TRBV9	NA	TRBD1	TRBJ1-2	CASSGWDRGFPGYTF	TGTGCCAGCAGCGGATGGGACAGGGGTTTTCCTGGCTACACCTTC
TRBV25-1	NA	TRBD1	TRBJ2-4	CASSSTGTGAKNIQYF	TGTGCCAGCAGTTCGACCGGGACAGGGGCGAAAAACATTCAGTACTTC
TRBV28	NA	NA	TRBJ2-5	CASTAAGIRETQYF	TGTGCCAGCACCGCAGCGGGTATAAGGGAGACCCAGTACTTC
TRBV7-2	NA	NA	TRBJ1-2	CASSLDNNYGYTF	TGTGCCAGCAGCTTAGACAATAACTATGGCTACACCTTC
TRBV14	NA	NA	TRBJ2-2	CASSQQNTGELFF	TGTGCCAGCAGCCAACAGAACACCGGGGAGCTGTTTTTT
TRBV5-1	NA	NA	TRBJ2-2	CASSLLQGESGELFF	TGCGCCAGCAGCTTGCTACAGGGCGAAAGCGGGGAGCTGTTTTTT
TRBV28	NA	TRBD1	TRBJ1-1	CASCPRQGDTEAFF	TGTGCCAGTTGCCCCCGACAGGGCGACACTGAAGCTTTCTTT
TRBV18	NA	NA	TRBJ1-2	CASSPPGRGGYTF	TGTGCCAGCTCACCACCAGGTCGGGGTGGCTACACCTTC
TRBV10-3	NA	NA	TRBJ1-1	CAISDSDKMNTEAFF	TGTGCCATCAGTGATTCTGACAAGATGAACACTGAAGCTTTCTTT